This TCR beta chain was sequenced during a study of regulatory T cells in long-lasting Graves disease. About the study: Persistence in Graves' disease required over 5 years of antithyroid drugs plus positive TSH receptor antibodies. Study-wide results and limits: Relative to new patients (roughly 900), persistent patients exhibited greater sharing of public clonotypes (2,741).

This clonotype occurred a few times. Its antigen is currently unknown. Time point described: persistent/refractory GD, antithyroid drugs over 5 years with positive TRAb. The authors made the TCR library using RNA they extracted from PBMCs. Arm-PCR of CDR3 regions and iRepertoire HTBI primers were the basis on which TCR beta libraries were built. TCRdb fed the multiplex PCR reads into MiXCR, producing one record per CDR3 protein. The data contain around 400,000 distinct CDR3 sequences, 20% to 25% of them singletons. The source material was peripheral blood mononuclear cells (PBMCs), sampled when the disease was refractory, from a patient treated with antithyroid drugs. This clonotype originated in a female donor with Graves disease.

Here the CDR3 reads CSARAGQGLQYF. DNA for the CDR3: TGCAGTGCTAGAGCGGGACAGGGATTGCAGTACTTC. The chain combines TRBV20-1 with TRBJ2-7; TRBD1 aligns across 9 bases. CDR3 size: 12 residues. The ends lost 1 base at V and 9 bases at J; junction bases unmatched: 4. The V gene's germline CDR1 is DFQATT and CDR2 SNEGSKA (reference sequence).